This TCR beta chain was captured in a study of blood T cell repertoires in COVID-19. Sequenced by immunoSEQ multiplex PCR; TCRdb stores in-frame clones only, minus some. The table has 300,000 to 350,000 clones, around 87% seen once. The CDR3 loop spans 13 amino acids. Trimming took 7 bases from V and 10 from J, leaving 14 bases between them. Germline lookup yields CDR1 LNHDA and CDR2 SQIVND (reference sequence). This TCR came from a woman aged 18-29 years with acute COVID-19. The V call is TRBV19, the J call TRBJ2-6; a weak D match, TRBD1 (6 bases). The sample comprised PBMCs or T cells enriched from blood (not recorded which). CDR3 protein: CASKTGTPNVLTF. CDR3 nucleotide sequence: TGTGCCAGTAAGACCGGGACACCTAACGTCCTGACTTTC.